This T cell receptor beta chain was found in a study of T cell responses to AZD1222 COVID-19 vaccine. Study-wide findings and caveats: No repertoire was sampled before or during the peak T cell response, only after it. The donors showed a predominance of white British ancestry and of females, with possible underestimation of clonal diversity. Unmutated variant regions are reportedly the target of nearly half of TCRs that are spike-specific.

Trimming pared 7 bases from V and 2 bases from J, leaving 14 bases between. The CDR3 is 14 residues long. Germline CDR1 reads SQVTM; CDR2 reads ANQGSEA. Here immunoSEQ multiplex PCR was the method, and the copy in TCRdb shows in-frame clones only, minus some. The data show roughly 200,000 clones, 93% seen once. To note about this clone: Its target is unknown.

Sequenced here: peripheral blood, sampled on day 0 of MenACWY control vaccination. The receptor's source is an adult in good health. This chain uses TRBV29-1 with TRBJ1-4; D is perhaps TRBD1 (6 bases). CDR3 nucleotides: TGCAGCGGATCGGGGGCGGCTACTAATGAAAAACTGTTTTTT. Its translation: CSGSGAATNEKLFF.